Presented here are 9 T cell receptor beta chains from one specimen sequenced in a study of T cell responses to AZD1222 COVID-19 vaccine. The repertoire was sequenced with immunoSEQ multiplex PCR; TCRdb's copy has only in-frame clones and lacks some. This sample has around 70,000 clones; 88% occur once, and the top ten carry roughly 8.3%. The material was peripheral blood, obtained on day 0 of AZD1222 vaccination. The receptors here all came from an adult in good health.

The V call is TRBV29-1, the J call TRBJ2-7, with TRBD2 matching 7 bases. The CDR3 sequence is 14 residues long. The V and J ends lost 7 bases and 5 bases, in that order; junction bases with no gene match: 14. The germline CDR1 and CDR2 sequences are SQVTM and ANQGSEA. CDR3 DNA: TGCAGCGCCCGATTGGGAGGGAGGGGAGACGAGCAGTACTTC. Translated, it gives CSARLGGRGDEQYF.

The J gene is TRBJ1-4, the V gene TRBV6-1; 10 positions agree with TRBD1. The CDR3 length is 14 residues. V shed 8 bases, J shed 6 bases, and the junction held 6 bases outside the gene matches. Germline lookup yields CDR1 MNHNS and CDR2 SASEGT. CDR3 in DNA: TGTGCCAGCCGACGACAGGGGGCGGATGAAAAACTGTTTTTT. Residues: CASRRQGADEKLFF.

Regarding this clone: Different DNA sequences within this sample yield the same CDR3. The chain employs TRBV6-4 and TRBJ2-2, with D unclear. Germline lookup yields CDR1 MRHNA and CDR2 SNTAGT. The CDR3 runs 13 residues. The V and J ends lost 0 bases and 5 bases respectively, with 4 bases between them. This CDR3 reads CASSDSGTGELFF. The CDR3 bases are TGTGCCAGCAGTGACTCAGGGACCGGGGAGCTGTTTTTT.

J is TRBJ1-2 and V is TRBV2; D is perhaps TRBD1 (5 bases). In germline, CDR1 is SNHLY, CDR2 FYNNEI. CDR3 length equals 15 residues. V was clipped by 3 bases and J by 3 bases, with 14 bases between them. This CDR3 reads CASSEGGNRDYGYTF. In DNA form, the CDR3 reads TGTGCCAGCAGTGAGGGGGGGAATAGGGACTATGGCTACACCTTC.

This clone appeared a single time. The V call is TRBV19, the J call TRBJ2-4; 9 bases line up with TRBD2. This CDR3 region has 16 residues. Per germline, CDR1 LNHDA and CDR2 SQIVND (reference sequence). The V and J ends lost 3 bases and 2 bases, in that order; junction bases with no gene match: 5. DNA of the CDR3: TGTGCCAGTAGTATTTTCCTAGCGGGAACCAAAAACATTCAGTACTTC. Translation gives CASSIFLAGTKNIQYF.

This rearrangement joins TRBV27 to TRBJ2-3; no clear D. In germline, CDR1 is MNHEY, CDR2 SMNVEV (reference sequence). This CDR3 is 14 amino acids long. Trimming took 2 bases from V and 1 from J, leaving 7 bases between them. The CDR3 is CASSLGPCTDTQYF. CDR3 in DNA: TGTGCCAGCAGTTTAGGACCCTGCACAGATACGCAGTATTTT.

This clone was detected only once. V usage is TRBV20-1 and J usage is TRBJ2-1; no clear D gene. From germline, CDR1 is DFQATT and CDR2 SNEGSKA (reference sequence). Trimming took off 0 bases at V and 13 bases at J, with 10 bases between the two ends. CDR3 length: 11 residues. This CDR3 is CSAREDPSQFF. CDR3 DNA: TGCAGTGCTAGAGAAGACCCCAGCCAGTTCTTC.

The chain links TRBV27 to TRBJ2-7, with 7 bases aligning to TRBD2. V lost 3 bases, J lost 4 bases, and 9 bases stayed unmatched. The germline gives CDR1 MNHEY, CDR2 SMNVEV (reference sequence). The CDR3 extends over 15 amino acids. Here the CDR3 DNA reads TGTGCCAGCAGTTTTTGGGGGGGTAGCGCGTACGAGCAGTACTTC. Translating gives CASSFWGGSAYEQYF.

The V gene is TRBV6-2 or TRBV6-3, the J gene TRBJ2-5; no clear D. CDR3 size: 13 residues. Germline CDR1 and CDR2: MNHEY and SVGEGT. V lost 2 bases and J 5 bases, leaving 9 bases between the germline ends. The CDR3 protein is CASSYGWRETQYF. The CDR3 DNA is TGTGCCAGCAGTTACGGTTGGCGGGAGACCCAGTACTTC.